Each of the 20 T cell receptor beta chains below was sequenced from the same sample in a study of T cell repertoires in cytomegalovirus infection. TCRdb recomputed calls from the reads with MiXCR, one row per CDR3 protein. The sample contains almost 550,000 distinct CDR3 sequences, more than 15% of which appear only once. The sequenced sample was CD8+ T cells from PBMCs. The receptors derive from a human donor in good health (CMV status not recorded). Some clones in this sample may be carry-over from other donors' samples.

This clonotype has ten or more counts. V gene TRBV7-9 combines with J gene TRBJ1-2; TRBD1 is a possible D gene (6 bases). Trimming removed 4 bases at V and 1 base at J, with 19 bases between. Germline loops: CDR1 SEHNR, CDR2 FQNEAQ (reference sequence). The CDR3 runs to 17 residues. CDR3 amino acids: CASSSVGHPPFNYGYTF. The CDR3 coding sequence is TGTGCCAGCAGCTCCGTGGGACATCCACCATTTAACTATGGCTACACCTTC.

This clonotype was detected many times. The chain carries TRBV27 and TRBJ2-7; D perhaps matches TRBD1 (6 bases). Germline lookup yields CDR1 MNHEY and CDR2 SMNVEV (reference sequence). The CDR3 runs to 16 residues. Trimming pared 3 bases from V and 3 bases from J, leaving 18 bases between. CDR3 sequence (DNA): TGTGCCAGCAGTTTCTATACAGGGAATAGCCTCTACGAGCAGTACTTC. This sequence encodes CASSFYTGNSLYEQYF.

The V and J genes are TRBV4-2 and TRBJ2-7, with D perhaps TRBD1 (5 bases). The germline V gene has CDR1 LGHNA and CDR2 YNFKEQ. This CDR3 spans 15 amino acids. V was pared by 3 bases and J by 2 bases, with 14 bases between. DNA for the CDR3: TGTGCCAGCAGCCACCCAGACAGCCTACCCTACGAGCAGTACTTC. Residues: CASSHPDSLPYEQYF.

The rearrangement joins TRBV27 to TRBJ1-2; 12 bases agree with TRBD1. Germline values: CDR1 MNHEY, CDR2 SMNVEV (reference sequence). The length of the CDR3 is 15 residues. J lost 3 bases, V lost 2 bases, and 1 base had no gene match. The CDR3 sequence: CASSLGTGGDYGYTF. As DNA, the CDR3 is TGTGCCAGCAGTTTAGGGACAGGGGGCGACTATGGCTACACCTTC.

V gene TRBV12-3 or TRBV12-4 combines with J gene TRBJ2-1; D gene uncertain. Trimming took off 7 bases at V and 0 bases at J, with 13 bases between the two ends. The CDR3 length is 15 residues. The CDR3: CASTAVLSSYNEQFF. Written as DNA, the CDR3 is TGTGCCAGCACCGCCGTCCTTAGCTCCTACAATGAGCAGTTCTTC.

This clonotype was recorded many times. J is TRBJ2-1 and V is TRBV4-1, with D maybe TRBD2 (5 bases). V dropped 4 bases and J dropped 10 bases, with 11 bases sitting between them. From germline, CDR1 is MGHRA and CDR2 YSYEKL. This CDR3 contains 12 residues. The CDR3 sequence: CASSPPSGEQFF. The DNA of the CDR3 is TGCGCCAGCAGCCCCCCGTCGGGGGAGCAGTTCTTC.

This clonotype has at least ten counts. The CDR3: CAILGSGGAYNEQFF. CDR3 DNA: TGTGCCATCTTGGGGAGCGGGGGGGCCTACAATGAGCAGTTCTTC. The chain carries TRBV10-3 and TRBJ2-1; 10 bases align to TRBD2. Losses at the gene ends were 8 bases for V and 2 bases for J; bases not matched to a gene: 6. Germline loops: CDR1 ENHRY, CDR2 SYGVKD. This CDR3 is built from 15 residues.

This clonotype showed up many times. The gene calls are TRBV19 and TRBJ1-1; D might be TRBD1 (5 bases). This CDR3 is built from 16 residues. V was trimmed by 5 bases and J by 0 bases, leaving 16 bases between them. Per germline, CDR1 LNHDA and CDR2 SQIVND (reference sequence). The CDR3 region has the DNA TGTGCCAGTAGTGCCAACGATGACAGCCTGAACACTGAAGCTTTCTTT. It codes for CASSANDDSLNTEAFF.

This rearrangement joins TRBV5-1 to TRBJ1-1; tentative D call: TRBD1 (6 bases). The CDR3 has 16 amino acids. CDR1 SGHRS and CDR2 YFSETQ come from the germline V gene. The V and J ends lost 4 bases and 2 bases respectively, with 18 bases between them. CDR3 in DNA: TGCGCCAGCAGCCGAACCGACGACAGGTACAACACTGAAGCTTTCTTT. Translating gives CASSRTDDRYNTEAFF.

In its sample, this clonotype was seen many times. The chain links TRBV5-6 to TRBJ1-2, with 8 bases that match TRBD1. The CDR3 is 14 residues long. The ends lost 3 bases at V and 2 bases at J; junction bases unmatched: 3. Germline-derived CDR1 and CDR2 are SGHDT and YYEEEE. CDR3 in DNA: TGTGCCAGCAGCTGGGGACAGGCAAACTATGGCTACACCTTC. This sequence encodes CASSWGQANYGYTF.

As for this clonotype: An end of the junction differs from the germline gene, which may be a read error. The chain employs TRBV27 and TRBJ2-5, with D maybe TRBD1 (5 bases). Germline V gene lookup returns CDR1 MNHEY and CDR2 SMNVEV (reference sequence). This CDR3 contains 16 residues. The CDR3: CASSFWTKGRQEIQYF. CDR3 DNA: TGTGCCAGCAGTTTCTGGACAAAGGGCCGGCAAGAGATCCAGTACTTC.

This clonotype showed up many times. The J gene is TRBJ2-7, the V gene TRBV27; 9 positions agree with TRBD1. The V and J ends lost 5 bases and 6 bases, in that order; junction bases with no gene match: 11. Looked up from germline, CDR1 is MNHEY and CDR2 is SMNVEV (reference sequence). The CDR3 loop spans 15 amino acids. CDR3 sequence: CASSRPGTGPTEQYF. The CDR3 region has the DNA TGTGCCAGCAGTCGTCCCGGGACAGGGCCTACCGAGCAGTACTTC.

The chain recombines TRBV3-1 with TRBJ2-7; 11 bases match TRBD2. V lost 1 base to trimming and J lost 0 bases; unmatched junction nucleotides: 5. Germline-derived CDR1 and CDR2 are LGHDT and YNNKEL (reference sequence). This CDR3 contains 17 residues. CDR3 in DNA: TGTGCCAGCAGCCAAGGGGCTCTAGCGGGAGGCTCCTACGAGCAGTACTTC. Amino acid sequence: CASSQGALAGGSYEQYF.

This clonotype came up many times. V usage is TRBV27 and J usage is TRBJ2-7, with 10 bases matching TRBD2. Per germline, CDR1 MNHEY and CDR2 SMNVEV (reference sequence). Trimming removed 4 bases from V and 0 bases from J; junction bases left unmatched: 3. The CDR3 extends over 15 amino acids. Written as DNA, the CDR3 is TGTGCCAGCAGTTGGGCTAGCGGGAGCTCCTACGAGCAGTACTTC. Protein sequence: CASSWASGSSYEQYF.

In this sample, this clonotype turned up a few times. J is TRBJ1-5 and V is TRBV27; maybe TRBD1 (5 bases). V was trimmed by 3 bases and J by 11 bases, leaving 17 bases between them. Germline V gene lookup returns CDR1 MNHEY and CDR2 SMNVEV (reference sequence). The CDR3 spans 14 residues. The CDR3 region is CASSLGGLGQSQHF. The CDR3 DNA is TGTGCCAGCAGTTTGGGGGGACTAGGGCAGTCCCAGCATTTT.

This clonotype was detected a few times. The chain is built from TRBV20-1 and TRBJ1-4, with D uncertain. This CDR3 spans 15 amino acids. Between the trimmed V and J ends, which lost 3 bases and 4 bases, there was a span of 15 bases. CDR1 is DFQATT, CDR2 SNEGSKA, per germline (reference sequence). The CDR3 here is CSASKELGYNEKLFF. The CDR3 region has the DNA TGCAGTGCTAGTAAAGAATTGGGTTATAATGAAAAACTGTTTTTT.

This clonotype was picked up many times. The V and J genes are TRBV6-5 and TRBJ2-7; 8 bases align to TRBD1. Trimming removed 2 bases from V and 7 bases from J; junction bases left unmatched: 7. The CDR3 spans 14 residues. Per germline, CDR1 MNHEY and CDR2 SVGAGI. CDR3 sequence (DNA): TGTGCCAGCAGTTACGGACAGGGACCGGGGGAGCAGTACTTC. Encoded protein: CASSYGQGPGEQYF.

CDR3 region: CASSPGTGESQPQHF. Here the CDR3 DNA reads TGTGCCAGCAGTCCGGGAACAGGGGAAAGTCAGCCCCAGCATTTT. The chain joins TRBV27 to TRBJ1-5; 7 bases match TRBD1. CDR1 is MNHEY, CDR2 SMNVEV, per germline (reference sequence). The CDR3 is 15 amino acids. Trimming at V came to 5 bases and at J to 6 bases, leaving 10 bases not matched to a gene.

To note about this clonotype: A junction end diverges from the germline sequence, so it may reflect a read error. The CDR3 sequence: CASSFGTGGFTDTQYF. The CDR3 DNA follows: TGTGCTAGCAGCTTCGGGACAGGGGGGTTCACAGATACGCAGTATTTT. The chain joins TRBV7-7 to TRBJ2-3; TRBD1 matches 11 bases. Germline assignment: CDR1 SSHAT and CDR2 FNYEAQ (reference sequence). The CDR3 length is 16 residues. The entire variable domain, with the rest obtained from reference TRBV7-7 and TRBJ2-3, is as follows: GAGVSQSPRYKVTKRGQDVTLRCDPISSHATLYWYQQALGQGPEFLTYFNYEAQPDKSGLPSDRFSAERPEGSISTLTIQRTEQRDSAMYRCASSFGTGGFTDTQYFGPGTRLTVL.

In its sample, this clonotype was seen many times. The chain has TRBV7-2 and TRBJ1-1; TRBD1 might be the D (6 bases). The CDR3 consists of 13 residues. Trimming took 5 bases from V and 4 from J, leaving 11 bases between them. Per the germline V gene, CDR1 is SGHTA and CDR2 is FQGNSA. The DNA of the CDR3 is TGTGCCAGCAGCCAGGGGATCAGCACTGAAGCTTTCTTT. Amino acid sequence: CASSQGISTEAFF.